Below, 8 T cell receptor beta chains from the same sample are listed, as sequenced in a study of beta chain features in type 1 diabetes. Antigen specificity for these receptors is unknown. Study-level findings and limits: Shortening of TCRB CDR3s, moderate but significant, appeared in all four CD4+ subsets of Type 1 diabetes patients.

Sequencing targeted expressed TCRB transcripts, as all isolated RNA had been reverse transcribed. Clones were sequenced by immunoSEQ multiplex PCR, and TCRdb holds only the in-frame ones, with some missing. Of approximately 730,000 clones in the sample, over 10% were seen once. Sequenced sample: naive CD4+ T cells from blood. The receptors were gathered from a man younger than 35 with type 1 diabetes.

The CDR3 nucleotides are TGTGCCAGCAGCACACCCCAAGAGACCCAGTACTTC. Protein product: CASSTPQETQYF. The rearrangement uses TRBV7-9 and TRBJ2-5; D unclear. The V gene's germline CDR1 is SEHNR and CDR2 FQNEAQ (reference sequence). Trimming pared 5 bases from V and 1 base from J, leaving 5 bases between. CDR3 length equals 12 residues.

DNA of the CDR3: TGTGCCAGCCAGTGGATCGGGCGGAACGAGCAGTACTTC. Translating it yields CASQWIGRNEQYF. The V gene is TRBV11-2, the J gene TRBJ2-7; no clear D gene. Germline CDR1 SGHAT, CDR2 FQNNGV. Trimming cost V 8 bases and J 5 bases, with 16 bases left between them. CDR3 size: 13 residues.

The J gene is TRBJ2-5, the V gene TRBV11-3; D is possibly TRBD1 or TRBD2 (5 bases each). The CDR3 consists of 14 residues. From germline, CDR1 is SGHNT and CDR2 YENEEA. V lost 5 bases and J lost 5, with 15 bases in between. CDR3 in DNA: TGTGCCAGCAGCCGCATGGGGGAATCGGAGACCCAGTACTTC. Translation: CASSRMGESETQYF.

The chain employs TRBV6-5 and TRBJ2-3; possibly TRBD2 for D (5 bases). Trimming took 8 bases from V and 1 from J, leaving 13 bases between them. The CDR3 is made up of 14 amino acids. Germline V lookup: CDR1 MNHEY, CDR2 SVGAGI. DNA for the CDR3: TGTGCCAGCGGCACCGGACTGCGCACAGATACGCAGTATTTT. This encodes CASGTGLRTDTQYF.

This clone has only a few counts. This chain's CDR3 is CASSYSTRGLTGELFF. Written as DNA, the CDR3 is TGTGCCAGCAGTTACTCGACCAGGGGGTTAACCGGGGAGCTGTTTTTT. The chain employs TRBV6-6 and TRBJ2-2, with 7 bases matching TRBD1. Per the germline V gene, CDR1 is MNHNY and CDR2 is SVGAGI (reference sequence). The CDR3 is made up of 16 amino acids. V gave up 0 bases and J gave up 5 bases; unmatched junction bases: 6.

This rearrangement joins TRBV11-3 to TRBJ2-7; D not resolved. The V end was cut by 3 bases, the J end by 9 bases, with 12 bases between. Germline V CDR1 and CDR2: SGHNT, YENEEA. The CDR3 extends over 12 amino acids. CDR3: CASSLSDGPQYF. The CDR3 bases are TGTGCCAGCAGCTTGTCGGACGGCCCGCAGTACTTC.

In this sample, this clone turned up many times. The rearrangement uses TRBV28 and TRBJ2-1; the D is unclear. CDR3 size: 11 residues. Deletions cut 10 bases from V and 4 bases from J, with 8 bases between. Germline CDR1 and CDR2: MDHEN and SYDVKM. The CDR3 nucleotides read TGTGCCATCAGGCAGTACAATGAGCAGTTCTTC. The encoded protein is CAIRQYNEQFF.

The chain joins TRBV7-3 to TRBJ2-5; no clear D gene. The CDR3 is 14 residues long. V dropped 0 bases and J dropped 0 bases, with 5 bases sitting between them. CDR1 SGHTA and CDR2 FQGTGA come from the germline V gene. DNA of the CDR3: TGTGCCAGCAGCTTAACTTACAACCAAGAGACCCAGTACTTC. Its protein is CASSLTYNQETQYF.